The subject of this entry is one TCR beta chain. The read ends 3 residues early relative to the CDR3; the germline J gene fills the gap. The data originate from a study of Tregs in tolerant kidney transplant recipients. Here immunoSEQ multiplex PCR was the method, and the copy in TCRdb shows in-frame clones only, minus some. This table lists roughly 48,000 clones. Germline V gene sequence: CDR1 SGHRS, CDR2 YFSETQ. The CDR3 runs 16 residues. Trimming removed 3 bases from V and 0 bases from J; junction bases left unmatched: 5. This chain joins TRBV5-1 and TRBJ2-5; 10 nucleotides align to TRBD1. The sequencing here drew on CD4+ T cells from blood, taken before the transplant. This TCR came from a human donor who received a combined kidney and bone marrow transplant. The part of the CDR3 DNA that was read is TGCGCCAGCAGCTCCCTGACAGGGGGCTACCAAGAGACC. This sequence encodes CASSSLTGGYQET. The whole CDR3 protein is CASSSLTGGYQETQYF. Full variable domain (outside the CDR3, taken from reference TRBV5-1 and TRBJ2-5): KAGVTQTPRYLIKTRGQQVTLSCSPISGHRSVSWYQQTPGQGLQFLFEYFSETQRNKGNFPGRFSGRQFSNSRSEMNVSTLELGDSALYLCASSSLTGGYQETQYFGPGTRLLVL.